The rows below give T cell receptor beta chains drawn from one sample of a study of PD-1 blockade in classical Hodgkin lymphoma. Method: immunoSEQ multiplex PCR; TCRdb's copy keeps in-frame clones and lacks some. The sample contains about 86,000 clones, about nine tenths of which appear only once. The sequencing used peripheral blood mononuclear cells (PBMCs), collected at baseline. The receptor source for this set is a human donor with classical Hodgkin lymphoma. The CDR3 runs from the conserved cysteine through the conserved F or W. The D gene is left open where the match is weak. The size of a clone is reported for some rows only, either as once, few or many, or as a class for expanded clones.

. | 15 | . | TRBJ2-3 | TRBV6-4 | CASSDPRLLGGTQYF | TGTGCCAGCAGTGACCCCCGGTTATTAGGCGGTACGCAGTATTTT
TRBD1 | 13 | once | TRBJ2-7 | TRBV10-3 | CAISQGTEREQYF | TGTGCCATCAGCCAAGGGACAGAGAGGGAGCAGTACTTC
TRBD1 | 15 | once | TRBJ2-2 | TRBV19 | CASSITLGGAGELFF | TGTGCCAGTAGTATTACTCTAGGGGGCGCCGGGGAGCTGTTTTTT
TRBD2 | 16 | . | TRBJ2-2 | TRBV5-5 | CASSLRGGGDTGELFF | TGTGCCAGCAGCTTGCGCGGGGGAGGGGACACCGGGGAGCTGTTTTTT
. | 15 | . | TRBJ2-7 | TRBV28 | CASSLSAAPSYEQYF | TGTGCCAGCAGTTTATCGGCGGCTCCCTCCTACGAGCAGTACTTC
. | 15 | . | TRBJ1-1 | TRBV19 | CASSINGAENTEAFF | TGTGCCAGTAGTATTAACGGGGCAGAGAACACTGAAGCTTTCTTT
. | 14 | . | TRBJ2-7 | TRBV25-1 | CASARTGPTYEQYF | TGTGCCAGCGCGCGGACTGGCCCTACCTACGAGCAGTACTTC
. | 11 | . | TRBJ2-1 | TRBV20-1 | CSARDLAAEFF | TGCAGTGCTAGAGACTTAGCCGCAGAGTTCTTC
TRBD2 | 19 | . | TRBJ2-1 | TRBV5-1 | CASSFLVGTSSFIYNEQFF | TGCGCCAGCAGCTTTCTCGTTGGGACTAGCAGCTTCATCTACAATGAGCAGTTCTTC
. | 11 | . | TRBJ2-7 | TRBV2 | CASSDSSEQYF | TGTGCCAGCAGTGACAGCTCCGAGCAGTACTTC
. | 18 | . | TRBJ2-1 | TRBV19 | CASSIGDPGLGSYNEQFF | TGTGCCAGTAGTATAGGGGACCCGGGACTCGGCTCCTACAATGAGCAGTTCTTC
. | 12 | . | TRBJ2-7 | TRBV7-9 | CASGGLPYEQYF | TGTGCCAGCGGGGGTTTACCCTACGAGCAGTACTTC
. | 15 | once | TRBJ2-1 | TRBV6-5 | CASSYSTGSFDEQFF | TGTGCCAGCAGTTACTCGACGGGTTCGTTCGATGAGCAGTTCTTC
. | 13 | . | TRBJ2-1 | TRBV29-1 | CSVERGSYNEQFF | TGCAGCGTTGAAAGGGGTTCCTACAATGAGCAGTTCTTC
. | 15 | . | TRBJ1-4 | TRBV6-5 | CASSYSNRANEKLFF | TGTGCCAGCAGTTACTCGAACAGGGCTAATGAAAAACTGTTTTTT
. | 13 | . | TRBJ1-1 | TRBV30 | CAWGVSVNTEAFF | TGTGCCTGGGGAGTTTCGGTGAACACTGAAGCTTTCTTT
. | 14 | . | TRBJ2-7 | TRBV28 | CASIGPRGTYEQYF | TGTGCCAGCATCGGCCCAAGAGGCACCTACGAGCAGTACTTC
TRBD1 | 13 | . | TRBJ1-1 | TRBV18 | CASSPTGDTEAFF | TGTGCCAGCTCACCAACAGGGGACACTGAAGCTTTCTTT
TRBD2 | 16 | . | TRBJ2-5 | TRBV7-9 | CASSFVLAGSQETQYF | TGTGCCAGCAGCTTCGTGTTAGCGGGATCCCAAGAGACCCAGTACTTC
. | 13 | . | TRBJ1-5 | TRBV2 | CASSVEWNQPQHF | TGTGCCAGCAGTGTTGAATGGAATCAGCCCCAGCATTTT
. | 13 | . | TRBJ2-5 | TRBV10-1 | CASSASGVETQYF | TGCGCCAGCAGTGCATCGGGAGTAGAGACCCAGTACTTC
. | 16 | . | TRBJ2-1 | TRBV19 | CASSINRWGFRNEQFF | TGTGCCAGTAGTATAAACAGATGGGGATTTAGGAATGAGCAGTTCTTC
. | 14 | . | TRBJ1-2 | TRBV21-1 | CASSSRTGEIGYTF | TGTGCCAGCAGCAGTCGGACAGGGGAAATCGGCTACACCTTC
TRBD1 | 12 | once | TRBJ1-1 | TRBV19 | CASSLQGAVAFF | TGTGCCAGTAGCCTACAGGGGGCCGTAGCTTTCTTT
TRBD1 | 13 | . | TRBJ2-2 | TRBV29-1 | CSAEQGYTGELFF | TGCAGCGCAGAACAGGGGTACACCGGGGAGCTGTTTTTT
. | 17 | . | TRBJ2-3 | TRBV5-6 | CASSLAKTEPRWDTQYF | TGTGCCAGCAGCTTGGCCAAGACGGAGCCGCGGTGGGATACGCAGTATTTT
TRBD2 | 15 | . | TRBJ2-1 | TRBV5-4 | CASSGLAGAINEQFF | TGTGCCAGCAGCGGACTAGCGGGAGCTATCAATGAGCAGTTCTTC
. | 18 | . | TRBJ2-1 | TRBV5-4 | CASSLVFGGRGRSNEQFF | TGTGCCAGCAGCTTGGTTTTCGGGGGCAGGGGTCGGTCGAATGAGCAGTTCTTC
. | 16 | . | TRBJ1-2 | TRBV4-3 | CASSQDWAGSNYGYTF | TGCGCCAGCAGCCAAGATTGGGCAGGGTCAAACTATGGCTACACCTTC
. | 14 | once | TRBJ1-1 | TRBV19 | CASSLQGMGTEAFF | TGTGCCAGTAGTCTACAGGGAATGGGTACTGAAGCTTTCTTT
. | 11 | . | TRBJ1-2 | TRBV23-1 | CATESSYGYTF | TGCGCCACCGAATCGAGCTATGGCTACACCTTC
TRBD2 | 15 | . | TRBJ2-7 | TRBV28 | CASSLLAGDTYEQYF | TGTGCCAGCAGCCTTTTAGCGGGAGACACCTACGAGCAGTACTTC
. | 13 | few | TRBJ1-1 | TRBV7-2 | CASSQQLNTEAFF | TGTGCCAGCAGCCAACAGCTGAACACTGAAGCTTTCTTT
TRBD1 | 14 | . | TRBJ1-1 | TRBV11-2 | CASSLISGGTEAFF | TGTGCCAGCAGCTTGATTTCAGGGGGCACTGAAGCTTTCTTT
TRBD2 | 17 | . | TRBJ2-1 | TRBV27 | CASSPHGTSGSLNEQFF | TGTGCCAGCAGTCCCCACGGGACTAGCGGGAGTCTCAATGAGCAGTTCTTC
TRBD2 | 14 | . | TRBJ2-1 | TRBV29-1 | CSVGPGLAGNEQFF | TGCAGCGTTGGTCCGGGACTAGCGGGGAATGAGCAGTTCTTC
. | 13 | . | TRBJ2-7 | TRBV4-1 | CASSQGGSYEQYF | TGCGCCAGCAGCCAAGGAGGCAGCTACGAGCAGTACTTC
TRBD1 | 14 | . | TRBJ2-5 | TRBV18 | CASSHGTRGETQYF | TGTGCCAGCTCACACGGGACCAGGGGGGAGACCCAGTACTTC
TRBD2 | 13 | . | TRBJ2-7 | TRBV29-1 | CSARSGRAYEQYF | TGCAGCGCCCGTAGCGGGAGGGCGTACGAGCAGTACTTC
TRBD1 | 15 | . | TRBJ2-2 | TRBV5-1 | CASSNTGVTTGELFF | TGCGCCAGCAGCAACACAGGGGTGACCACCGGGGAGCTGTTTTTT
TRBD2 | 17 | . | TRBJ2-7 | TRBV6-4 | CASSDSHSGRPSYEQYF | TGTGCCAGCAGTGACTCTCATAGCGGGAGGCCTTCCTACGAGCAGTACTTC
TRBD1 | 15 | . | TRBJ1-2 | TRBV5-4 | CASSLLGQGNYGYTF | TGTGCCAGCAGCTTGTTGGGACAGGGGAACTATGGCTACACCTTC
TRBD1 | 16 | once | TRBJ2-3 | TRBV19 | CASSVLRDRGSDTQYF | TGTGCCAGTAGTGTACTCCGGGACAGGGGGTCAGATACGCAGTATTTT
TRBD2 | 15 | . | TRBJ2-5 | TRBV2 | CARGGLAGASETQYF | TGTGCAAGGGGGGGGCTAGCGGGAGCTTCAGAGACCCAGTACTTC
TRBD1 | 15 | . | TRBJ2-7 | TRBV19 | CASSIGDRASYEQYF | TGTGCCAGTAGTATAGGGGACAGGGCTTCCTACGAGCAGTACTTC
TRBD1 | 16 | . | TRBJ1-2 | TRBV7-9 | CASSLAGQASNYGYTF | TGTGCCAGCAGCTTAGCGGGACAGGCAAGTAACTATGGCTACACCTTC
. | 12 | . | TRBJ2-7 | TRBV15 | CATSQGSHEQYF | TGTGCCACCAGCCAGGGAAGTCACGAGCAGTACTTC
TRBD2 | 16 | . | TRBJ2-1 | TRBV2 | CASSVRTSGRHNEQFF | TGTGCCAGCAGTGTTCGGACTAGCGGGAGACACAATGAGCAGTTCTTC
. | 13 | . | TRBJ1-3 | TRBV30 | CAWSTFSGNTIYF | TGTGCCTGGAGTACGTTCTCTGGAAACACCATATATTTT
. | 15 | . | TRBJ2-6 | TRBV18 | CASSPVRSGANVLTF | TGTGCCAGCTCACCAGTGCGATCCGGGGCCAACGTCCTGACTTTC
. | 13 | . | TRBJ1-1 | TRBV2 | CASSALGNTEAFF | TGTGCCAGCAGCGCCTTGGGAAACACTGAAGCTTTCTTT
TRBD2 | 16 | . | TRBJ2-7 | TRBV7-4 | CASSLGTSKASYEQYF | TGTGCCAGCAGCTTAGGGACTAGTAAGGCCTCCTACGAGCAGTACTTC
. | 12 | . | TRBJ2-5 | TRBV6-5 | CASRSPGETQYF | TGTGCCAGCAGGTCCCCGGGGGAGACCCAGTACTTC